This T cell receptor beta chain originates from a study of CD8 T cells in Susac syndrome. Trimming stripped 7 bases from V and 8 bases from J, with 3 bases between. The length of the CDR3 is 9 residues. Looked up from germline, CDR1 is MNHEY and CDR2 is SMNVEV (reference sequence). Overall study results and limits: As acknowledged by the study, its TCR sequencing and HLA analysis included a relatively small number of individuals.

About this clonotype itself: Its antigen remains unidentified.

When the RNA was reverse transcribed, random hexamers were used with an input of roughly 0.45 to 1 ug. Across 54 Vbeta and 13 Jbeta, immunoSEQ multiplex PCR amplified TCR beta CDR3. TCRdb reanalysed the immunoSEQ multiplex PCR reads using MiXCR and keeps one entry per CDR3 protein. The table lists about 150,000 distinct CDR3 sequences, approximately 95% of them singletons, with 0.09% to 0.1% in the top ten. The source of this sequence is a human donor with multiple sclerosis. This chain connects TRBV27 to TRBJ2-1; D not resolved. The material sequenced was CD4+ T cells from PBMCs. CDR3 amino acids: CASNDEQFF. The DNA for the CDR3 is TGTGCCAGCAATGATGAGCAGTTCTTC.